These 14 T cell receptor beta chains came from one sample sequenced in a study of cytotoxic CD8 clonotypes in ibrutinib-treated CLL. Some clones are missing from TCRdb's copy, which holds only in-frame ones; the method was immunoSEQ multiplex PCR. The sample includes 150,000 or so clones, approximately 80% of them seen just once. The specimen comprised PBMCs, sampled after 12 months of ibrutinib treatment. These receptors came from a human donor with chronic lymphocytic leukemia.

The rearrangement uses TRBV7-7 and TRBJ2-1; D might be TRBD2 (6 bases). CDR3 length: 18 amino acids. CDR1 is SSHAT, CDR2 FNYEAQ, per germline (reference sequence). Trimming stripped 2 bases from V and 1 base from J, with 18 bases between. As DNA, the CDR3 is TGTGCCAGCAGCTTACACGTACAGACAGCGGGTTCCTACAATGAGCAGTTCTTC. As protein: CASSLHVQTAGSYNEQFF.

The chain couples TRBV29-1 to TRBJ2-3, with D maybe TRBD1 (5 bases). From germline, CDR1 is SQVTM and CDR2 ANQGSEA. This CDR3 comprises 11 residues. V shed 6 bases and J shed 9 bases, with 13 bases lying between them. The chain's CDR3 is CSVRVLQTQYF. CDR3 sequence (DNA): TGCAGCGTCAGGGTCCTACAAACGCAGTATTTT.

This chain links TRBV6-1 with TRBJ2-7; TRBD1 matches 8 bases. The V gene end was trimmed by 4 bases and the J gene end by 5 bases; junction bases not matched to a gene: 7. Germline CDR1 and CDR2: MNHNS and SASEGT. The CDR3 consists of 14 residues. The CDR3 sequence: CASSAWTGLNEQYF. Written as DNA, the CDR3 is TGTGCCAGCAGTGCATGGACAGGGCTGAACGAGCAGTACTTC.

This clone appeared a few times. The CDR3 DNA sequence: TGTGCCAGCAGCCTCCAATACAATGAGCAGTTCTTC. Translated, it gives CASSLQYNEQFF. This chain uses TRBV7-9 with TRBJ2-1; D remains unclear. Germline-derived CDR1 and CDR2 are SEHNR and FQNEAQ (reference sequence). The CDR3 has 12 amino acids. Trimming took 5 bases from V and 4 from J, leaving 6 bases between them.

The rearrangement links TRBV7-3 to TRBJ2-3; D may be TRBD1 (5 bases). The CDR3 covers 13 residues. V lost 5 bases, J lost 5 bases, and 11 bases lay in between. Germline CDR1 is SGHTA and CDR2 is FQGTGA. CDR3 nucleotides: TGTGCCAGCAGCATCGACAGTTTAGATACGCAGTATTTT. It encodes CASSIDSLDTQYF.

The rearrangement joins TRBV7-2 to TRBJ2-1; weak D call: TRBD1 (7 bases). This CDR3 is 16 amino acids long. Germline V CDR1 and CDR2: SGHTA, FQGNSA. V was trimmed by 5 bases and J by 7 bases, leaving 21 bases between them. CDR3 sequence: CASSRFTGAGGNEQFF. The CDR3 DNA reads TGTGCCAGCAGCCGTTTCACGGGGGCAGGGGGGAATGAGCAGTTCTTC.

The gene calls are TRBV19 and TRBJ2-5, with D unresolved. Germline CDR1 is LNHDA and CDR2 is SQIVND (reference sequence). V lost 4 bases, J lost 5 bases, and 14 bases lay in between. The length of the CDR3 is 14 residues. CDR3 coding DNA: TGTGCCAGTAGTAAAGTCGGGTTGAGTGAGACCCAGTACTTC. As protein: CASSKVGLSETQYF.

V gene TRBV11-2 combines with J gene TRBJ2-1, with D hard to call. CDR1 SGHAT and CDR2 FQNNGV come from the germline V gene. V gave up 5 bases and J gave up 4 bases, with 9 bases separating them. The CDR3 extends over 13 amino acids. DNA for the CDR3: TGTGCCAGCAGCCCCCCCTTATACAATGAGCAGTTCTTC. It translates to CASSPPLYNEQFF.

This rearrangement joins TRBV5-6 to TRBJ2-3, with no clear D. The germline CDR1 and CDR2 sequences are SGHDT and YYEEEE. Trimming stripped 3 bases from V and 2 bases from J, with 4 bases between. CDR3 length: 12 amino acids. The CDR3 nucleotides are TGTGCCAGCAGCTCTTACACAGATACGCAGTATTTT. It yields the protein CASSSYTDTQYF.

The genes are TRBV5-1 and TRBJ2-7; D may correspond to TRBD1 or TRBD2 (5 bases each). V dropped 4 bases and J dropped 1 base, with 12 bases sitting between them. The CDR3 is 14 amino acids. Germline-derived CDR1 and CDR2 are SGHRS and YFSETQ. The CDR3: CASSQEGQSYEQYF. CDR3 nucleotides: TGCGCCAGCAGCCAAGAGGGGCAGTCCTACGAGCAGTACTTC.

With regard to this clone: This CDR3 is also generated by other DNA sequences in the sample. CDR3 DNA: TGTGCCAGCAGCGTAGCTGGCGGCCCCTACGAGCAGTACTTC. Translating gives CASSVAGGPYEQYF. The gene calls are TRBV9 and TRBJ2-7; D unresolved. Trimming removed 0 bases from V and 2 bases from J, with 9 bases in between. The germline V gene has CDR1 SGDLS and CDR2 YYNGEE. The CDR3 is 14 residues long.

V usage is TRBV10-3 and J usage is TRBJ2-5; D tentatively reads TRBD1 or TRBD2 (5 bases each). Trimming took off 10 bases at V and 2 bases at J, with 14 bases between the two ends. CDR1 ENHRY and CDR2 SYGVKD come from the germline V gene. This CDR3 comprises 13 residues. The CDR3 DNA sequence: TGTGCCACCAAAGGGACGGGGCAAGAGACCCAGTACTTC. Protein sequence: CATKGTGQETQYF.

A note on this clone: Additional DNA sequences in this sample encode the identical CDR3. The chain links TRBV5-1 to TRBJ2-2; no clear D. Trimming took 2 bases from V and 3 from J, leaving 8 bases between them. The CDR3 is made up of 14 amino acids. The V gene's germline CDR1 is SGHRS and CDR2 YFSETQ. The chain's CDR3 is CASSFSADTGELFF. CDR3 sequence (DNA): TGCGCCAGCAGCTTCTCAGCTGACACCGGGGAGCTGTTTTTT.

This rearrangement joins TRBV7-9 to TRBJ2-7; D is unclear. Germline V gives CDR1 SEHNR, CDR2 FQNEAQ (reference sequence). This CDR3 contains 13 residues. Trimming pared 1 base from V and 3 bases from J, leaving 7 bases between. The CDR3 loop reads CASSLERNYEQYF. The CDR3 nucleotides read TGTGCCAGCAGCTTAGAGCGTAACTACGAGCAGTACTTC.